The 28 T cell receptor beta chains presented below share a single source sample, sequenced in a study of shared clonotypes between healthy human individuals. Clones were sequenced by immunoSEQ multiplex PCR, and TCRdb holds only the in-frame ones, with some missing. The sample contains about 490,000 clones, roughly 85% of which appear only once. The sample comprised PBMCs. These receptors originate from a woman aged 40 to 55 in good health. Some clones in this sample may be carry-over from other donors' samples.

The chain recombines TRBV19 with TRBJ2-3; TRBD1 matches at 7 bases. The CDR3 has 15 amino acids. Per germline, CDR1 LNHDA and CDR2 SQIVND (reference sequence). V trimming: 6 bases; J trimming: 2 bases; junction bases outside the gene matches: 8. CDR3 residues: CASSIRDSITDTQYF. CDR3 bases: TGTGCCAGTAGCATCCGGGACAGCATCACAGATACGCAGTATTTT.

This chain connects TRBV11-2 to TRBJ2-7; D is possibly TRBD1 (9 bases). The CDR3 loop spans 17 amino acids. Trimming shortened V by 1 base and J by 3 bases, and 19 bases separated the two germline ends. Germline V CDR1 and CDR2: SGHAT, FQNNGV. The CDR3 protein is CASSLGQGGTSGYEQYF. As DNA, the CDR3 is TGTGCCAGCAGCTTAGGACAGGGGGGTACTAGCGGCTACGAGCAGTACTTC.

The V gene is TRBV28, the J gene TRBJ2-7, with D tentatively TRBD1 or TRBD2 (5 bases each). This CDR3 contains 14 residues. The germline gives CDR1 MDHEN, CDR2 SYDVKM. V dropped 8 bases and J dropped 0 bases, with 14 bases sitting between them. CDR3 sequence reads: CASYSGRSSYEQYF. The CDR3 nucleotides are TGTGCCAGCTACTCAGGGAGAAGCTCCTACGAGCAGTACTTC.

This rearrangement joins TRBV29-1 to TRBJ2-5; D not resolved. The assigned J gene may be wrong: the sequence end matches TRBJ2-7 better. Germline lookup yields CDR1 SQVTM and CDR2 ANQGSEA. CDR3 length: 12 amino acids. CDR3: CSVKVTWDEQYF. The CDR3 coding sequence is TGCAGCGTTAAAGTGACGTGGGACGAGCAGTACTTC.

This clone was recorded a few times. This chain uses TRBV10-1 with TRBJ2-1; 9 bases align to TRBD2. With 4 bases clipped from V and 8 bases from J, the junction kept 6 bases outside the gene matches. This CDR3 is 14 amino acids long. Germline-derived CDR1 and CDR2 are WNHNN and SYGVQD (reference sequence). The CDR3 coding sequence is TGCGCCAGCAGTGCCGGTAGCGGGAGTGATGAGCAGTTCTTC. It codes for CASSAGSGSDEQFF.

The chain combines TRBV7-7 with TRBJ2-2; 8 nucleotides match TRBD2. Germline V lookup: CDR1 SSHAT, CDR2 FNYEAQ (reference sequence). The CDR3 is 15 residues long. The CDR3 DNA follows: TGTGCTAGCGGGATGGGGACAACGAACACCGGGGAGCTGTTTTTT. This encodes CASGMGTTNTGELFF.

J is TRBJ1-4 and V is TRBV7-9; no reliable D call. Germline V gene sequence: CDR1 SEHNR, CDR2 FQNEAQ (reference sequence). The CDR3 extends over 15 amino acids. V lost 5 bases and J lost 4, with 14 bases in between. The CDR3 nucleotides are TGTGCCAGCAGCCCCGAGTCCGGGTTTAATGAAAAACTGTTTTTT. It is translated as CASSPESGFNEKLFF. The variable domain in full, with the rest retrieved from reference TRBV7-9 and TRBJ1-4, is DTGVSQNPRHKITKRGQNVTFRCDPISEHNRLYWYRQTLGQGPEFLTYFQNEAQLEKSRLLSDRFSAERPKGSFSTLEIQRTEQGDSAMYLCASSPESGFNEKLFFGSGTQLSVL.

This clone was seen a handful of times. The gene calls are TRBV5-4 and TRBJ2-1; D is perhaps TRBD2 (6 bases). Trimming removed 0 bases from V and 0 bases from J, with 7 bases in between. Germline V CDR1 and CDR2: SGHNT, YYREEE (reference sequence). The CDR3 has 15 residues. The CDR3 region has the DNA TGTGCCAGCAGCTTGGTGGGGGGCTCCTACAATGAGCAGTTCTTC. Its translation is CASSLVGGSYNEQFF.

CDR3 DNA: TGTGCCACCAGCAACACTACCGGGACAGGGCACGAAAAACTGTTTTTT. Residues: CATSNTTGTGHEKLFF. The chain joins TRBV15 to TRBJ1-4; 9 positions match TRBD1. CDR3 length: 16 amino acids. Germline V gene lookup returns CDR1 LNHNV and CDR2 YYDKDF (reference sequence). With V trimmed by 4 bases and J by 8 bases, 11 bases remained unmatched.

The chain combines TRBV28 with TRBJ1-4; D is undetermined. The ends were cut back, 5 bases at V and 4 bases at J, with 8 bases in the middle. Germline V lookup: CDR1 MDHEN, CDR2 SYDVKM. CDR3 size: 13 residues. The CDR3 region has the DNA TGTGCCAGCAGTCTGACCGTTAATGAAAAACTGTTTTTT. Protein product: CASSLTVNEKLFF.

The J gene is TRBJ2-7, the V gene TRBV18, with TRBD2 matching over 8 bases. CDR3 length: 16 residues. Unmatched junction bases numbered 11, after V lost 6 bases and J lost 1 base. Germline V gene data show CDR1 as KGHSH and CDR2 as LQKENI. The DNA for the CDR3 is TGTGCCAGCTCCCAAACACTAGCGGCTACGTCCTACGAGCAGTACTTC. It encodes CASSQTLAATSYEQYF.

This chain joins TRBV11-2 and TRBJ1-1; 8 bases fit TRBD1. Losses at the gene ends were 4 bases for V and 6 bases for J; bases not matched to a gene: 10. Looked up from germline, CDR1 is SGHAT and CDR2 is FQNNGV. This CDR3 spans 15 amino acids. CDR3 sequence reads: CASSSLGQGAAEAFF. Here the CDR3 DNA reads TGTGCCAGCAGCTCCCTAGGTCAGGGGGCTGCTGAAGCTTTCTTT. Together with reference TRBV11-2 and TRBJ1-1, the CDR3 gives the full variable domain: EAGVAQSPRYKIIEKRQSVAFWCNPISGHATLYWYQQILGQGPKLLIQFQNNGVVDDSQLPKDRFSAERLKGVDSTLKIQPAKLEDSAVYLCASSSLGQGAAEAFFGQGTRLTVV.

The J gene is TRBJ2-7, the V gene TRBV2; the match to TRBD2 covers 7 bases. The CDR3 covers 14 residues. Germline V gene sequence: CDR1 SNHLY, CDR2 FYNNEI. Unmatched junction bases numbered 6, after V lost 7 bases and J lost 0 bases. This CDR3 is CASTAGVPSYEQYF. The CDR3 nucleotides are TGTGCCAGCACCGCGGGAGTACCCTCCTACGAGCAGTACTTC.

This clone was recorded once. The chain couples TRBV7-3 to TRBJ2-6; TRBD1 agrees at 9 bases. Germline CDR1 and CDR2: SGHTA and FQGTGA. Losses at the gene ends were 5 bases for V and 0 bases for J; bases not matched to a gene: 5. CDR3 size: 17 residues. The CDR3 coding sequence is TGTGCCAGCAGCCGGGACAGGGTTATCTCTGGGGCCAACGTCCTGACTTTC. This sequence encodes CASSRDRVISGANVLTF.

Notes on this clone: This is likely an artifact of a read error, given a far larger clone one base away. The chain joins TRBV10-3 to TRBJ2-7; 12 nucleotides align to TRBD2. The CDR3 is 14 residues long. V shed 2 bases and J 4 bases; nucleotides not matched to a gene: 0. The germline gives CDR1 ENHRY, CDR2 SYGVKD. The CDR3 is CAISETSGGYEQYF. Here the CDR3 DNA reads TGTGCCATCAGTGAGACTAGCGGGGGGTACGAGCAGTACTTC.

The chain employs TRBV15 and TRBJ1-4; D is undetermined. The CDR3 consists of 13 residues. Trimming removed 3 bases from V and 8 bases from J, with 10 bases in between. Germline assignment: CDR1 LNHNV and CDR2 YYDKDF (reference sequence). In DNA form, the CDR3 reads TGTGCCACCAGCAGGCCCCTGAGGGAAAAACTGTTTTTT. It encodes CATSRPLREKLFF.

CDR3 sequence reads: CASSRQVSGANVLTF. In DNA form, the CDR3 reads TGTGCCAGCAGCCGACAGGTTTCTGGGGCCAACGTCCTGACTTTC. The chain carries TRBV7-3 and TRBJ2-6; D perhaps matches TRBD1 (6 bases). Trimming took off 5 bases at V and 1 base at J, with 9 bases between the two ends. Germline CDR1 reads SGHTA; CDR2 reads FQGTGA. This CDR3 contains 15 residues.

The chain links TRBV6-4 to TRBJ2-1; unclear D gene. CDR3 size: 13 residues. Trimming stripped 0 bases from V and 10 bases from J, with 10 bases between. The V gene's germline CDR1 is MRHNA and CDR2 SNTAGT. As DNA, the CDR3 is TGTGCCAGCAGTGACTCCTCCTCCCTGGAGCAGTTCTTC. This encodes CASSDSSSLEQFF.

This chain joins TRBV2 and TRBJ2-2, with D maybe TRBD1 (8 bases). V was trimmed by 5 bases and J by 3 bases, leaving 13 bases between them. Germline V gene data show CDR1 as SNHLY and CDR2 as FYNNEI. The CDR3 has 15 amino acids. The CDR3 nucleotides read TGTGCCAGCAGTTCACAGGGGGGGGACACCGGGGAGCTGTTTTTT. Its translation: CASSSQGGDTGELFF.

The chain is built from TRBV5-1 and TRBJ2-1; no clear D gene. Trimming shortened V by 2 bases and J by 4 bases, and 10 bases separated the two germline ends. CDR1 and CDR2 from the germline V gene are SGHRS and YFSETQ. This CDR3 is built from 14 residues. The CDR3 spells CASSLGSRYNEQFF. The CDR3 region has the DNA TGCGCCAGCAGCTTAGGGTCCCGTTACAATGAGCAGTTCTTC.

The chain couples TRBV7-9 to TRBJ2-7; D not resolved. The germline V and J ends were trimmed by 1 base and 5 bases, with 9 bases remaining between them. Germline lookup yields CDR1 SEHNR and CDR2 FQNEAQ (reference sequence). This CDR3 has 13 residues. The CDR3 loop reads CASSLVGPHEQYF. DNA of the CDR3: TGTGCCAGCAGCTTAGTAGGTCCCCACGAGCAGTACTTC.

CDR3 amino acids: CASSLENSPLHF. The DNA of the CDR3 is TGTGCCAGCAGTTTGGAGAATTCACCCCTCCACTTT. V gene TRBV2 combines with J gene TRBJ1-6, with D unclear. Trimming left V 5 bases short and J 7 bases short, with 6 bases between. The length of the CDR3 is 12 residues. From germline, CDR1 is SNHLY and CDR2 FYNNEI.

This rearrangement joins TRBV29-1 to TRBJ2-2; tentative D call: TRBD1 (6 bases). This CDR3 spans 11 amino acids. Germline V gives CDR1 SQVTM, CDR2 ANQGSEA. The V end was cut by 7 bases, the J end by 9 bases, with 12 bases between. In DNA, the CDR3 is TGCAGCGGGGGGCAGGATAGGGAGCTGTTTTTT. This translates into CSGGQDRELFF.

The chain uses TRBV28 and TRBJ2-3; possible D gene TRBD2, 6 bases. V was clipped by 3 bases and J by 5 bases, with 12 bases between them. The CDR3 consists of 14 residues. Looked up from germline, CDR1 is MDHEN and CDR2 is SYDVKM. CDR3 sequence: CASSFPGGGDTQYF. CDR3 nucleotide sequence: TGTGCCAGCAGTTTTCCCGGGGGAGGAGATACGCAGTATTTT. The full variable domain, its missing parts supplied by reference TRBV28 and TRBJ2-3, is DVKVTQSSRYLVKRTGEKVFLECVQDMDHENMFWYRQDPGLGLRLIYFSYDVKMKEKGDIPEGYSVSREKKERFSLILESASTNQTSMYLCASSFPGGGDTQYFGPGTRLTVL.

This clone was observed a single time. Other DNA sequences from this sample encode an identical CDR3 as well. J is TRBJ1-1 and V is TRBV9; possibly TRBD1 for D (6 bases). There are 14 residues in the CDR3. Trimming took 2 bases from V and 1 from J, leaving 9 bases between them. CDR1 SGDLS and CDR2 YYNGEE come from the germline V gene. The CDR3 reads CASSVTGENTEAFF. As DNA, the CDR3 is TGTGCCAGCAGCGTGACAGGAGAGAACACTGAAGCTTTCTTT.

This chain connects TRBV11-2 to TRBJ2-3; D unclear. The germline V gene encodes CDR1 SGHAT and CDR2 FQNNGV. V lost 1 base and J 2 bases, leaving 4 bases between the germline ends. The CDR3 runs 13 residues. The CDR3 loop is CASSLVSTDTQYF. The CDR3 DNA reads TGTGCCAGCAGCTTAGTATCCACAGATACGCAGTATTTT.

The V call is TRBV2, the J call TRBJ2-1; possibly TRBD2 for D (5 bases). The CDR3 consists of 13 residues. From germline, CDR1 is SNHLY and CDR2 FYNNEI. V lost 4 bases and J lost 8, with 12 bases in between. The CDR3 protein is CASSVTRDDEQFF. The CDR3 region has the DNA TGTGCCAGCAGTGTCACTAGAGACGATGAGCAGTTCTTC.

This clone has just one count. This chain uses TRBV5-1 with TRBJ1-2; possible D gene TRBD1, 6 bases. This CDR3 has 15 amino acids. The V and J ends lost 1 base and 3 bases respectively, with 13 bases between them. The germline V gene encodes CDR1 SGHRS and CDR2 YFSETQ. The CDR3 DNA follows: TGCGCCAGCAGCTTGTCGGGGGGCGCCGACTATGGCTACACCTTC. Encoded protein: CASSLSGGADYGYTF.